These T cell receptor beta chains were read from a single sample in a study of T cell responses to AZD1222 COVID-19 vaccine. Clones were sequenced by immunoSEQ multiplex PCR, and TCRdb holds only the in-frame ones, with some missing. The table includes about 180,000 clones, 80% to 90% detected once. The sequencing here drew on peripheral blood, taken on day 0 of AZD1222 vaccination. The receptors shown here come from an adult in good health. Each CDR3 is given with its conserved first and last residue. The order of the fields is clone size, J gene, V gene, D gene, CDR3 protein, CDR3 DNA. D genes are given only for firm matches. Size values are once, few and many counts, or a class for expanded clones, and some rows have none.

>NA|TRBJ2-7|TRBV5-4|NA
CASSSDRAYEQYF
TGTGCCAGCAGCTCGGACAGAGCCTACGAGCAGTACTTC
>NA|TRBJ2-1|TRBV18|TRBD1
CASSQGTDYEQFF
TGTGCCAGCTCACAAGGGACAGATTATGAGCAGTTCTTC
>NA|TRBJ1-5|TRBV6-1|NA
CASSDRREHYQPQHF
TGTGCCAGCAGTGACCGGAGGGAGCACTATCAGCCCCAGCATTTT
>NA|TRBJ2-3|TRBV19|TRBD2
CASSTSGGTDTQYF
TGTGCCAGTAGTACTAGCGGGGGCACAGATACGCAGTATTTT
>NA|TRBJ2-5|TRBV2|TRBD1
CASSRNRGWGQEETQYF
TGTGCCAGCAGTCGAAACAGGGGCTGGGGTCAAGAAGAGACCCAGTACTTC
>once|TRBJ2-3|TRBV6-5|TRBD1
CASRMTGSTDTQYF
TGTGCCAGCAGGATGACAGGGAGCACAGATACGCAGTATTTT
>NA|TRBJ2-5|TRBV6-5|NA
CASSGSDTHQETQYF
TGTGCCAGCAGCGGATCGGACACTCACCAAGAGACCCAGTACTTC
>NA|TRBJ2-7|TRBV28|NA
CASRAQGRNEQYF
TGTGCCAGCAGGGCGCAGGGGAGGAACGAGCAGTACTTC
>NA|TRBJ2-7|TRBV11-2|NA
CASSMYEQYF
TGTGCCAGCAGTATGTACGAGCAGTACTTC
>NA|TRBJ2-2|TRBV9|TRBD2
CASSVSSGSTGELFF
TGTGCCAGCAGCGTATCGAGCGGGAGTACCGGGGAGCTGTTTTTT